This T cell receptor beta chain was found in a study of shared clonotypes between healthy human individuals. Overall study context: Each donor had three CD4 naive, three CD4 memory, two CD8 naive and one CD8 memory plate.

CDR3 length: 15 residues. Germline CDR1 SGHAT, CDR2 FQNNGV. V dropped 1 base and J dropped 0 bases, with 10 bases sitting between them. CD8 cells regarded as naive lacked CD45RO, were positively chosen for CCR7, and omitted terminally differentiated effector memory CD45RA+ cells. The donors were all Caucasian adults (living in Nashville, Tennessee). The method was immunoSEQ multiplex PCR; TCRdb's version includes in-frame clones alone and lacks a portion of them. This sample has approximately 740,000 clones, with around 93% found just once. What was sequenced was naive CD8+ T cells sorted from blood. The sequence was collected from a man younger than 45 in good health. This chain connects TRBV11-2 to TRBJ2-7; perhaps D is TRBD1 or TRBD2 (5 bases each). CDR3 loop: CASSLGAGTSYEQYF. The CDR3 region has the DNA TGTGCCAGCAGCTTAGGGGCAGGGACCTCCTACGAGCAGTACTTC. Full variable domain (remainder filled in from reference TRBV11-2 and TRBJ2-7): EAGVAQSPRYKIIEKRQSVAFWCNPISGHATLYWYQQILGQGPKLLIQFQNNGVVDDSQLPKDRFSAERLKGVDSTLKIQPAKLEDSAVYLCASSLGAGTSYEQYFGPGTRLTVT.